Shown below are 13 T cell receptor beta chains from a single sample sequenced in a study of T-cell memory formation after mild COVID-19. TCRdb ran MiXCR on the 5' RACE reads and lists one entry per CDR3 protein. This table has approximately 390,000 distinct CDR3 sequences, 16% appearing once. The sequenced sample consisted of PBMCs or a T cell subset sorted from them (not recorded which). The receptors were gathered from a man younger than 30 who had mild COVID-19 (a few samples of this study predate the infection). Cell type and time point are not known.

The gene calls are TRBV4-2 and TRBJ1-3, with unresolved D. With 0 bases removed from V and 2 bases from J, the gap between germline ends came to 5 bases. CDR1 is LGHNA, CDR2 YNFKEQ, per germline. CDR3 length: 14 amino acids. CDR3 residues: CASSQETAGNTIYF. The CDR3 DNA sequence: TGTGCCAGCAGCCAAGAGACTGCTGGAAACACCATATATTTT.

This chain joins TRBV6-5 and TRBJ1-6, with 7 bases identical to TRBD1. Trimming at V came to 2 bases and at J to 9 bases, leaving 7 bases not matched to a gene. CDR1 and CDR2 (germline): MNHEY, SVGAGI. This CDR3 is built from 15 residues. In DNA form, the CDR3 reads TGTGCCAGCAGTTACGCAGGGACAGCCAGTTCACCCCTCCACTTT. This translates into CASSYAGTASSPLHF.

This clonotype was observed a handful of times. The chain has TRBV7-9 and TRBJ2-2, with no clear D. This CDR3 contains 15 residues. V gave up 5 bases and J gave up 3 bases, with 13 bases separating them. Germline lookup yields CDR1 SEHNR and CDR2 FQNEAQ (reference sequence). The CDR3 coding sequence is TGTGCCAGCAGCCCGTGGACGGCATACACCGGGGAGCTGTTTTTT. Protein sequence: CASSPWTAYTGELFF.

This CDR3 reads CASGTGTGGEKLFF. In nucleotides, the CDR3 is TGTGCCAGCGGGACCGGGACAGGGGGGGAAAAACTGTTTTTT. This chain connects TRBV28 to TRBJ1-4, with TRBD1 identical over 11 bases. This CDR3 contains 14 residues. CDR1 and CDR2 from the germline V gene are MDHEN and SYDVKM. V lost 8 bases, J lost 8 bases, and 7 bases stayed unmatched.

This clonotype appeared a few times. The CDR3 nucleotides are TGCAGCGTTTTGAAACAGGGGTACGAGCAGTACTTC. Protein product: CSVLKQGYEQYF. The chain couples TRBV29-1 to TRBJ2-7; 7 bases are shared with TRBD1. Germline V lookup: CDR1 SQVTM, CDR2 ANQGSEA. V lost 5 bases, J lost 4 bases, and 5 bases stayed unmatched. This CDR3 contains 12 residues.

In its sample, this clonotype was seen a few times. The CDR3 sequence: CSAPLQPDTQYF. CDR3 sequence (DNA): TGCAGTGCTCCCCTACAGCCAGATACGCAGTATTTT. The chain uses TRBV20-1 and TRBJ2-3; no reliable D call. Trimming shortened V by 5 bases and J by 4 bases, and 10 bases separated the two germline ends. Per the germline V gene, CDR1 is DFQATT and CDR2 is SNEGSKA (reference sequence). The CDR3 sequence is 12 residues long.

Here the CDR3 reads CASSEQGIGTDTQYF. The CDR3 DNA is TGTGCCAGCAGTGAACAGGGAATAGGCACAGATACGCAGTATTTT. The chain is built from TRBV2 and TRBJ2-3; tentative D call: TRBD1 (5 bases). Germline CDR1 SNHLY, CDR2 FYNNEI. V shed 2 bases and J shed 1 base, with 10 bases lying between them. The CDR3 length is 15 residues. Variable domain in full (rest from reference TRBV2 and TRBJ2-3): EPEVTQTPSHQVTQMGQEVILRCVPISNHLYFYWYRQILGQKVEFLVSFYNNEISEKSEIFDDQFSVERPDGSNFTLKIRSTKLEDSAMYFCASSEQGIGTDTQYFGPGTRLTVL.

This clonotype was observed a handful of times. CDR3 DNA sequence: TGTGCCAGCAGCAAACAGGGGGCCTCGGGCTATGGCTACACCTTC. It codes for CASSKQGASGYGYTF. The chain joins TRBV12-3 or TRBV12-4 to TRBJ1-2; 9 bases are a match to TRBD1. CDR3 length equals 15 residues. V lost 6 bases to trimming and J lost 4 bases; unmatched junction nucleotides: 9.

This clonotype has more than one count but fewer than ten. The genes are TRBV4-3 and TRBJ2-3, with D uncertain. The CDR3 spans 11 residues. The germline V gene encodes CDR1 LGHNA and CDR2 YSLEER. The V end lost 1 base, the J end lost 7 bases, and 3 bases lay between the germline ends. The CDR3 loop reads CASSQAYTQYF. The CDR3 DNA is TGCGCCAGCAGCCAAGCTTATACGCAGTATTTT.

This sequence joins TRBV6-5 and TRBJ2-3, with D possibly TRBD1 on 6 matching bases. The CDR3 is 16 residues long. Germline loops: CDR1 MNHEY, CDR2 SVGAGI. V shed 4 bases and J shed 2 bases, with 16 bases lying between them. This CDR3 reads CASSSRSPGATDTQYF. The CDR3 DNA reads TGTGCCAGCAGTTCGAGGTCGCCAGGGGCCACAGATACGCAGTATTTT.

The CDR3 region is CASSFVRGHSNTGELFF. DNA for the CDR3: TGTGCCAGCAGCTTCGTGCGGGGCCACTCGAACACCGGGGAGCTGTTTTTT. The rearrangement links TRBV11-2 to TRBJ2-2; TRBD2 might be the D (6 bases). The germline gives CDR1 SGHAT, CDR2 FQNNGV. Between the trimmed V and J ends, which lost 3 bases and 0 bases, there was a span of 14 bases. CDR3 length: 17 residues.

In its sample, this clonotype was seen a few times. The V gene is TRBV28, the J gene TRBJ1-2; D is perhaps TRBD1 (6 bases). Trimming left V 6 bases short and J 6 bases short, with 14 bases between. CDR3 length equals 13 residues. Germline loops: CDR1 MDHEN, CDR2 SYDVKM. CDR3 sequence reads: CASRFRGEDGYTF. The CDR3, as DNA: TGTGCCAGCAGATTCAGGGGAGAAGATGGCTACACCTTC.

Written as DNA, the CDR3 is TGTGCCAGCAGTAAACAGGGATTGGATACGCAGTATTTT. Its protein is CASSKQGLDTQYF. The chain links TRBV27 to TRBJ2-3; D perhaps matches TRBD1 (6 bases). V dropped 5 bases and J dropped 6 bases, with 12 bases sitting between them. The CDR3 runs 13 residues. Germline CDR1 reads MNHEY; CDR2 reads SMNVEV (reference sequence).